This T cell receptor beta chain was obtained from a study of blood T cells in healthy people across ages. Study-wide results and caveats: As naive T cell percentage varied, TCR beta diversity correlated strongly with it.

A second roughly 7 to 11 cycle PCR used barcoded and J-beta primers. Each CDR3 protein gets one entry after TCRdb re-called the 5' RACE reads with MiXCR. The table lists more than 750,000 distinct CDR3 sequences, about 29% of them singletons, with more than 8.5% in the top ten. A note on this clonotype: As yet, its antigen is unknown.

In each sample, at least 7 million PBMCs were isolated. These same records also appear under a second study, on T cells of mothers and their children. That source reports: The authors used all extracted RNA for cDNA synthesis, at approximately 1.5 ug per 15 ul. Barcodes and 2-4 random nucleotides were added by M1S in the second PCR.

The material sequenced was blood. This clonotype was sampled from a middle-aged woman in good health.

The CDR3 coding sequence is TGTGCCAGCGGCCCTACAGGGAGGGGCTACACCTTC. Protein sequence: CASGPTGRGYTF. The V call is TRBV2, the J call TRBJ1-2, with D perhaps matching TRBD1 (6 bases). CDR3 length: 12 amino acids. Deletions cut 8 bases from V and 8 bases from J, with 15 bases between. CDR1 is SNHLY, CDR2 FYNNEI, per germline.